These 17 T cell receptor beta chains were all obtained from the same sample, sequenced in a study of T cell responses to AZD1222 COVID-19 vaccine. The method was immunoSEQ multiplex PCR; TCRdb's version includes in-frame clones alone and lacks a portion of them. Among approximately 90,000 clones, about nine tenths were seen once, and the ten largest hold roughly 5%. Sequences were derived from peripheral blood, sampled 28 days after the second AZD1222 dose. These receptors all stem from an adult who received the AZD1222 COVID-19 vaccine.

The CDR3 here is CASSRDRDMGSPLHF. As DNA, the CDR3 is TGCGCCAGCAGCCGGGACAGGGACATGGGTTCACCCCTCCACTTT. This chain connects TRBV4-3 to TRBJ1-6; 9 positions match TRBD1. The V segment lost 4 bases and the J segment 9 bases; nucleotides outside the gene matches: 7. This CDR3 has 15 amino acids. Germline-derived CDR1 and CDR2 are LGHNA and YSLEER.

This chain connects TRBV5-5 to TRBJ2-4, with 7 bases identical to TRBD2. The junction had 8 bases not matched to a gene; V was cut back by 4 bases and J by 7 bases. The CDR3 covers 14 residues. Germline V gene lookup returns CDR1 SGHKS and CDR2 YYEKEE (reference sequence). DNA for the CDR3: TGTGCCAGCAGCGGGGACTATTTAGGTAACATTCAGTACTTC. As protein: CASSGDYLGNIQYF. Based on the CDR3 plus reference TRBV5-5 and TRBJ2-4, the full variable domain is DAGVTQSPTHLIKTRGQQVTLRCSPISGHKSVSWYQQVLGQGPQFIFQYYEKEERGRGNFPDRFSARQFPNYSSELNVNALLLGDSALYLCASSGDYLGNIQYFGAGTRLSVL.

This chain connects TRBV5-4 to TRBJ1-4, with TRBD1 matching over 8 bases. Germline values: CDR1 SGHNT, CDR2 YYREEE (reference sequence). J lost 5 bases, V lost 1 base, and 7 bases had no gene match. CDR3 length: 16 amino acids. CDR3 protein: CASSLSAGTGNEKLFF. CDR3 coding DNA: TGTGCCAGCAGCTTGTCGGCCGGGACAGGCAATGAAAAACTGTTTTTT.

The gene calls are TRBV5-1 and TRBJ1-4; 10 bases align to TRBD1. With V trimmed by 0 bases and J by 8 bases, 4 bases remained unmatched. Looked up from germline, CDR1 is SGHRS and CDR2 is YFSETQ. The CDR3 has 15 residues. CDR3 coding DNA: TGCGCCAGCAGCTTGGGAGGACAGGGGGGCGAAAAACTGTTTTTT. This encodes CASSLGGQGGEKLFF.

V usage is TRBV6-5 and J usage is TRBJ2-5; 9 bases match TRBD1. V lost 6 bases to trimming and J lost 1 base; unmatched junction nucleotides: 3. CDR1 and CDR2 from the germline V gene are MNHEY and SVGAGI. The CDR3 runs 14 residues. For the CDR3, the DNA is TGTGCCAGCAGGACAGGGGGTACCCAAGAGACCCAGTACTTC. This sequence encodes CASRTGGTQETQYF.

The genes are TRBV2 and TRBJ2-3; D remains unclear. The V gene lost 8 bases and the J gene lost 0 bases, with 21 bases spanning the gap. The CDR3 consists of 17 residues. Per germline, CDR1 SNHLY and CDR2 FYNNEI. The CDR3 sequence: CASRITYSITSTDTQYF. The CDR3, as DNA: TGTGCCAGCCGGATTACCTATTCGATAACTAGCACAGATACGCAGTATTTT.

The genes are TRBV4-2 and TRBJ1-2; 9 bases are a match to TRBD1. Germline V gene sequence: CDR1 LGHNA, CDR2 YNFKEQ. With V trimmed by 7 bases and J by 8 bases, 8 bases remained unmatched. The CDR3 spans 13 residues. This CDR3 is CASTITGGEGYTF. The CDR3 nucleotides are TGTGCCAGCACCATAACAGGGGGCGAGGGCTACACCTTC.

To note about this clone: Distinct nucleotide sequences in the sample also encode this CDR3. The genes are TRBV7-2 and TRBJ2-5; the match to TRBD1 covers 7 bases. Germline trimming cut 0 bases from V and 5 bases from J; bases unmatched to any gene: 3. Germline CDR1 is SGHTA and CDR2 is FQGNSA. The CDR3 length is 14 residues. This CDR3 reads CASSLAGGLETQYF. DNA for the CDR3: TGTGCCAGCAGCTTAGCAGGGGGCCTGGAGACCCAGTACTTC. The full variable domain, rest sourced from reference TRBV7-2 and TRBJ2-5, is GAGVSQSPSNKVTEKGKDVELRCDPISGHTALYWYRQSLGQGLEFLIYFQGNSAPDKSGLPSDRFSAERTGGSVSTLTIQRTQQEDSAVYLCASSLAGGLETQYFGPGTRLLVL.

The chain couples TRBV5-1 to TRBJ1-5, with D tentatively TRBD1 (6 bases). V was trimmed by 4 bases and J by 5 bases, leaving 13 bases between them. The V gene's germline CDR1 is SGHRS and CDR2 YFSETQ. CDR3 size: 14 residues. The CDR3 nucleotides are TGCGCCAGCAGCCCACAGGGTTGGGATCAGCCCCAGCATTTT. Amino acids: CASSPQGWDQPQHF.

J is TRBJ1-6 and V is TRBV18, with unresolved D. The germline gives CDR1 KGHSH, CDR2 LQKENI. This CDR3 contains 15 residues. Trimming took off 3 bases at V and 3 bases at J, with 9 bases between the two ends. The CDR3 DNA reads TGTGCCAGCTCACCGGAAGTCGGCTATAATTCACCCCTCCACTTT. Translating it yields CASSPEVGYNSPLHF.

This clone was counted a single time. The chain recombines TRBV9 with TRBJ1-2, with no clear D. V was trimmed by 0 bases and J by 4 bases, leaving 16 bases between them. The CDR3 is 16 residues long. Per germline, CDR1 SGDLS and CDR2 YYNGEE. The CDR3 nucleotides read TGTGCCAGCAGCGTAGATCCCCGGACCGACGTCTATGGCTACACCTTC. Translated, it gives CASSVDPRTDVYGYTF.

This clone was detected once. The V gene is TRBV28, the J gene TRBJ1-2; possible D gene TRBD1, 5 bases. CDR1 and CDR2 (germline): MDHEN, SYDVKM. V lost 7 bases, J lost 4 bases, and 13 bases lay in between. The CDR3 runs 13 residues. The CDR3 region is CASTRDGRYGYTF. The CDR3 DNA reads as TGTGCCAGCACTAGGGACGGACGCTATGGCTACACCTTC.

The CDR3: CASSEVRTAPPGDTEAFF. In nucleotides, the CDR3 is TGTGCCAGCAGTGAAGTTAGGACAGCTCCCCCCGGGGACACTGAAGCTTTCTTT. This chain links TRBV2 with TRBJ1-1; tentative D call: TRBD1 (6 bases). Trimming shortened V by 1 base and J by 3 bases, and 21 bases separated the two germline ends. Germline CDR1 is SNHLY and CDR2 is FYNNEI. The CDR3 sequence is 18 residues long. Full variable domain (missing parts from reference TRBV2 and TRBJ1-1): EPEVTQTPSHQVTQMGQEVILRCVPISNHLYFYWYRQILGQKVEFLVSFYNNEISEKSEIFDDQFSVERPDGSNFTLKIRSTKLEDSAMYFCASSEVRTAPPGDTEAFFGQGTRLTVV.

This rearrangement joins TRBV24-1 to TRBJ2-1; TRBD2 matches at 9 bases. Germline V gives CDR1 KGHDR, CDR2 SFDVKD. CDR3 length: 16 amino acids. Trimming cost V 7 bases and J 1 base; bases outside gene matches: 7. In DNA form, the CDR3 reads TGTGCCACCAGCTCGGGACTAGCCAATTCCTACAATGAGCAGTTCTTC. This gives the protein CATSSGLANSYNEQFF.

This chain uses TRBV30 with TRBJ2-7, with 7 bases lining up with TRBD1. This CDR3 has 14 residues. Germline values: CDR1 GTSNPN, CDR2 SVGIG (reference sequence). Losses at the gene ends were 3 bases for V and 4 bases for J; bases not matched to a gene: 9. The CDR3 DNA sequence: TGTGCCTGGAGCCCGCAGGGGACAGCTTACGAGCAGTACTTC. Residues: CAWSPQGTAYEQYF.

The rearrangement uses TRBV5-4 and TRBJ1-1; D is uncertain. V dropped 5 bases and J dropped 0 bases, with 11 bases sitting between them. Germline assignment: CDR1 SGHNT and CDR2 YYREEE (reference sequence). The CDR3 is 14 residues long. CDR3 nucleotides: TGTGCCAGCAGTTTACAGTTCATGAACACTGAAGCTTTCTTT. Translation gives CASSLQFMNTEAFF. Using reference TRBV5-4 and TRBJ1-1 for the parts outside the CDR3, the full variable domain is ETGVTQSPTHLIKTRGQQVTLRCSSQSGHNTVSWYQQALGQGPQFIFQYYREEENGRGNFPPRFSGLQFPNYSSELNVNALELDDSALYLCASSLQFMNTEAFFGQGTRLTVV.

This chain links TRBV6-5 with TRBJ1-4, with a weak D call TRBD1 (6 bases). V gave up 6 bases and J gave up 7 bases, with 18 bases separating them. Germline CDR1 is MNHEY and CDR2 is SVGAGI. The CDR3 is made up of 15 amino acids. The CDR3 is CASRTRGRGIEKLFF. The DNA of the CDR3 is TGTGCCAGCAGAACCAGGGGCAGGGGAATTGAAAAACTGTTTTTT.